The present T cell receptor (beta chain) was sequenced within a study of identical twins. Study-wide findings and caveats: Twin-shared out-of-frame alpha sequences were enriched for low generation probability. Out-of-frame beta chain sequences displayed weaker excess sharing between twins.

This clonotype has just a few counts. Its target is not known. V was clipped by 6 bases and J by 3 bases, with 14 bases between them. This CDR3 spans 14 amino acids. From germline, CDR1 is MNHNS and CDR2 SASEGT. Using its own MiXCR run on the 5' RACE reads, TCRdb lists one record per CDR3 protein. Here the sample spans about 890,000 distinct CDR3 sequences, 9% to 15% being singletons. The donor group consisted entirely of healthy Caucasians. The same specimen was also included in a second study, on yellow fever vaccine responses in identical twins.

The chain couples TRBV6-1 to TRBJ1-1; D unresolved. This clonotype was sampled from a woman under 30 in good health. Sequencing input: PBMCs. CDR3 in amino acids: CASSSGPGDTEAFF. The CDR3 nucleotides read TGTGCCAGCAGCTCCGGCCCGGGAGACACTGAAGCTTTCTTT.